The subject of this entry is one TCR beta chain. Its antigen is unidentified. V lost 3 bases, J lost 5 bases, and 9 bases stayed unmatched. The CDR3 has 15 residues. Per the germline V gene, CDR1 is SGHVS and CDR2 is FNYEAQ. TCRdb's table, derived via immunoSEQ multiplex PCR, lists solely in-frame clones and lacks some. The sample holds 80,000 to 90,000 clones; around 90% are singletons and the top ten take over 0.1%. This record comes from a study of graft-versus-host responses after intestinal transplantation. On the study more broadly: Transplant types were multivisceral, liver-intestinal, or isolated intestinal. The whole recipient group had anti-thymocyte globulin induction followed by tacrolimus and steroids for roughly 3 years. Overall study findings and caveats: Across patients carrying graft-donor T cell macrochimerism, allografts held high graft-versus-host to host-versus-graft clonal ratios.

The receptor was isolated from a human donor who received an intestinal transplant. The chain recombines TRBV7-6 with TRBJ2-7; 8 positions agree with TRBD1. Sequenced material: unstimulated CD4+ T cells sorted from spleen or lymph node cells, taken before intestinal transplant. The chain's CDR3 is CASSLGSQGVNEQYF. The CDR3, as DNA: TGTGCCAGCAGCTTGGGGTCACAGGGGGTGAACGAGCAGTACTTC.